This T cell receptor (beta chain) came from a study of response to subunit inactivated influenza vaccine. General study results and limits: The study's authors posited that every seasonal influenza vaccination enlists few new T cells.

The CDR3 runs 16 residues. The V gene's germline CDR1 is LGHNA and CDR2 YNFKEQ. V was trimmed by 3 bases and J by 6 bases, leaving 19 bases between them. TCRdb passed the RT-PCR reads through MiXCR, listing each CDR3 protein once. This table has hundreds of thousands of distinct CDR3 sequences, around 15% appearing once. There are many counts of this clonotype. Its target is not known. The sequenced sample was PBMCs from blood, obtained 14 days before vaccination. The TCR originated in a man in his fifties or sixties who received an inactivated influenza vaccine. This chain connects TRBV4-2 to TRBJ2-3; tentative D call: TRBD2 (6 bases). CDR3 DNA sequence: TGTGCCAGCAGCCACCGGTCTGGAGGGGAAGGGGATACGCAGTATTTT. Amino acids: CASSHRSGGEGDTQYF.